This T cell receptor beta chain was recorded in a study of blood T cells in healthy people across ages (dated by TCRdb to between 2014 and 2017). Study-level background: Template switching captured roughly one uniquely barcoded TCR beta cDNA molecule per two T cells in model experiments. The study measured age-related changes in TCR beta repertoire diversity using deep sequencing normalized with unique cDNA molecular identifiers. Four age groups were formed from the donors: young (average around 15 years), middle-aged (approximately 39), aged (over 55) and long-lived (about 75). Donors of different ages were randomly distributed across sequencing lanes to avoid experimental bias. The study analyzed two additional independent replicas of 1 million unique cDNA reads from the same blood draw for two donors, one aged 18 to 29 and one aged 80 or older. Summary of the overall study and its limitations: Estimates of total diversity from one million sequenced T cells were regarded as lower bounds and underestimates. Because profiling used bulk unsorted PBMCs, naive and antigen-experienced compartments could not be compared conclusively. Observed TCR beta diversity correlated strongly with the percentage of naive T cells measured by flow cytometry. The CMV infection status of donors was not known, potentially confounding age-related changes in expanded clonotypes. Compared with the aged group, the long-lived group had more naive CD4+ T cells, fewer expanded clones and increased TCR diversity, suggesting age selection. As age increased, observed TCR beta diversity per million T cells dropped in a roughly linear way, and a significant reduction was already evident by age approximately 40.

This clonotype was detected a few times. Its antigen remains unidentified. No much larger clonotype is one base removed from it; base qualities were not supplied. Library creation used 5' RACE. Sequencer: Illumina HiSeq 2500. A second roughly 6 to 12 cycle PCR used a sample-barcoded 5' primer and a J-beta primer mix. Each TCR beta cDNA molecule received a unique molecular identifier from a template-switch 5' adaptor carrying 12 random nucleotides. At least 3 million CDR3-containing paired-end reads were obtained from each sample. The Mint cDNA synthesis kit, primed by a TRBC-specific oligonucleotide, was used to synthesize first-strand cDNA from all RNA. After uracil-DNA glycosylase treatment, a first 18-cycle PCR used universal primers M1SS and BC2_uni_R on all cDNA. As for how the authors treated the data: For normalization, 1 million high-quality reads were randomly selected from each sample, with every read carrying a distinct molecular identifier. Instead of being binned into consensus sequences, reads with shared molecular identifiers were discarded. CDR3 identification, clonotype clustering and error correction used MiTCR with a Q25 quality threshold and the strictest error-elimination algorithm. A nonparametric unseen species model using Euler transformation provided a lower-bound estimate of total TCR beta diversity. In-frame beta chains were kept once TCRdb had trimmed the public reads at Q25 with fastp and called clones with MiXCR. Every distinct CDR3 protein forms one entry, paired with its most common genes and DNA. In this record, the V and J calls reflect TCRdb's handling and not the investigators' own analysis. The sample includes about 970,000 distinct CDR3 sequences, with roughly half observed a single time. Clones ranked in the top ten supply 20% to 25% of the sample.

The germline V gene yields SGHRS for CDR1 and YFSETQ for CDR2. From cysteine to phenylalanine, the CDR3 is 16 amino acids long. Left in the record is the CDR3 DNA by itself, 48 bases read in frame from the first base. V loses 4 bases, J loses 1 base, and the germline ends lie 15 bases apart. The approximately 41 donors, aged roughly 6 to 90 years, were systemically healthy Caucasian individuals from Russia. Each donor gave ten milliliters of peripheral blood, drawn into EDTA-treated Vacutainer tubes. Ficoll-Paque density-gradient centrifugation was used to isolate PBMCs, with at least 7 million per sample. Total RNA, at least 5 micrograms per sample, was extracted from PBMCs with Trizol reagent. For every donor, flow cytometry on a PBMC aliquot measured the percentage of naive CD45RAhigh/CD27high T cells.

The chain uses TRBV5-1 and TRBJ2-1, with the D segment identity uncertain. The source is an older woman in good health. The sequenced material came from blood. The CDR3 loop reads CASSDSFWRSYNEQFF. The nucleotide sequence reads TGCGCCAGCAGCGACTCTTTTTGGCGATCCTACAATGAGCAGTTCTTC.